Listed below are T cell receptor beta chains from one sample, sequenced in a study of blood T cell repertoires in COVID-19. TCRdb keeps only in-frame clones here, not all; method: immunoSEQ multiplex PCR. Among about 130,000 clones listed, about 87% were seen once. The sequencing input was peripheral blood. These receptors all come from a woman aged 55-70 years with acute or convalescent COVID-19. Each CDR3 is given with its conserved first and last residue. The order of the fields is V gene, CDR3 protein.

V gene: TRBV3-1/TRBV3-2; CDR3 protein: CASSHGTLTRGGYTF
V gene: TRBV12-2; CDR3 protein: CASRGYLAGGVYNEQFF
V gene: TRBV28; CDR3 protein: CASSPHLSFFYNEQFF
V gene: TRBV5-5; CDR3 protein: CASSLMADRDTGELFF
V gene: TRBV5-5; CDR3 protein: CASNFAGTTEAFF
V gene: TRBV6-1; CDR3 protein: CASSDRGLGEKLFF
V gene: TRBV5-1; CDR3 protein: CASSLTQGNEKLFF
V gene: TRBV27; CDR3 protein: CASSLLAGVNNEQFF
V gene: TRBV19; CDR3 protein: CASAKNPGGRGQPQHF
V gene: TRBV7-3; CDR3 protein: CASSLGGGPYNEQFF
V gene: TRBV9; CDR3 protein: CASSATESSPLHF
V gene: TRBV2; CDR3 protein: CASIDRVNTEAFF
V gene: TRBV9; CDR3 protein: CASSLGLAPNEQYF
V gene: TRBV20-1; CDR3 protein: CSASGTSPNPDTQYF
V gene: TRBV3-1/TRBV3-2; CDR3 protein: CASSPLGTGGTGQETQYF
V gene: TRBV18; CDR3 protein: CASSSDRATEAFF
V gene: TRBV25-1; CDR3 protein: CASRSDYTGELFF
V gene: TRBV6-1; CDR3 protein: CASSEHGGAVEQYF
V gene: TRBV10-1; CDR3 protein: CASSDHSNQPQHF
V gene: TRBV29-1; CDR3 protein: CSVEDRVNTEAFF
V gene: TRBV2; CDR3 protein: CASTGPRMNTEAFF
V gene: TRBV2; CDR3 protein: CASKGTGLSYGYTF
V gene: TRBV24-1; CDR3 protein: CATSDYSPTGARDTQYF
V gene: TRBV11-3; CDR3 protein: CASSETGIRNEQFF
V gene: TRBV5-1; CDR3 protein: CASSPGGGRAAGELFF
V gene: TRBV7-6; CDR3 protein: CASSPRARSTDTQYF
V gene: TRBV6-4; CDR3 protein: CASSWGHPTDTQYF
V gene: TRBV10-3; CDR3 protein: CAISVQGSNQPQHF
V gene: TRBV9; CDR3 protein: CASSLRGVAGGHYGYTF
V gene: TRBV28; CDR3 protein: CASSSSGRVYNEQFF
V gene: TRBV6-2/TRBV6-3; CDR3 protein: CASSPLRGLAKGVETQYF
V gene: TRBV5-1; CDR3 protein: CASSLGQGVWTGELFF
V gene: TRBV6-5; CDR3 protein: CASRTGVGNTEAFF
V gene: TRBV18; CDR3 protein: CASSPVVVQQFF
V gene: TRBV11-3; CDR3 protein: CASSPGQGPGNTIYF
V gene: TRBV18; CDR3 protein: CASSPTGYGENEQFF
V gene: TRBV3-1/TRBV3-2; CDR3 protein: CASSQDWGVYTEAFF
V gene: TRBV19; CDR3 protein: CASSRIDSNTGELFF
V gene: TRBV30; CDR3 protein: CAWSKGGGSTDTQYF
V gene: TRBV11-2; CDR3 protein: CASSFNGQGGGTDTQYF
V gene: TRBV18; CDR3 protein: CASSPQSGGSYNEQFF
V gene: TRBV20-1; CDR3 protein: CSAFLIYEQFF
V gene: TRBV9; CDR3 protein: CASSVGTSIHEQYF
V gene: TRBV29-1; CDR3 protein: CSVGGGLNTEAFF
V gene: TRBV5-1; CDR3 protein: CASSSRTGNNEKLFF
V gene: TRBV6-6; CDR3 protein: CASRTGQGYEKLFF
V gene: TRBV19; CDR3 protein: CASRGRTGELFF
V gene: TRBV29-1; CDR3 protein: CSYMDREKRAFF
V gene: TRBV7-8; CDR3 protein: CASSHEHEQYF
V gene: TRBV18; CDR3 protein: CASSPRGAGELFF
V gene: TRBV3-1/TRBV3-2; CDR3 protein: CASSQGGTRLVAQYF
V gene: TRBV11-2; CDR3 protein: CASSPSGSGSGRVTDTQYF
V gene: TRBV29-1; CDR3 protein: CSVKAASYEQYF
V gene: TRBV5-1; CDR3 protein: CASSLGVWGLPYINEQFF
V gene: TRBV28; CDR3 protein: CASIRQDGAGNSPLHF
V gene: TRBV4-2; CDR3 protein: CASSQSPTSGIGETQYF